The 19 T cell receptor beta chains below all came from one sample that was sequenced in a study of blood T cell repertoires in COVID-19. Produced via immunoSEQ multiplex PCR; TCRdb's table is partial and in-frame only. Of about 79,000 clones listed, 80% to 90% are singletons. Material for sequencing was peripheral blood. Every receptor here comes from a man between 65 and 80 years old with active or convalescent COVID-19.

V and J are TRBV19 and TRBJ2-7, with D possibly being TRBD2 (6 bases). Trimming cost V 5 bases and J 3 bases, with 17 bases left between them. CDR3 size: 15 residues. Germline CDR1 and CDR2: LNHDA and SQIVND (reference sequence). CDR3 in DNA: TGTGCCAGTAGTCCCATCGGGGGACCCTTCTACGAGCAGTACTTC. Protein product: CASSPIGGPFYEQYF.

In DNA form, the CDR3 reads TGTGCCAGCAGCGTCGGGGGGGTCGGAGAGACCCAGTACTTC. Translated, it gives CASSVGGVGETQYF. The rearrangement joins TRBV9 to TRBJ2-5; 8 nucleotides match TRBD2. Germline-derived CDR1 and CDR2 are SGDLS and YYNGEE. Losses at the gene ends were 2 bases for V and 4 bases for J; bases not matched to a gene: 4. This CDR3 has 14 amino acids.

The count of this clone is one. The chain's CDR3 is CASSLAGSGGINQPQHF. CDR3 DNA sequence: TGTGCCAGCAGCTTAGCAGGGTCTGGGGGCATCAATCAGCCCCAGCATTTT. The rearrangement links TRBV7-2 to TRBJ1-5; maybe TRBD1 (6 bases). Germline CDR1 SGHTA, CDR2 FQGNSA. This CDR3 spans 17 amino acids. V dropped 0 bases and J dropped 3 bases, with 15 bases sitting between them.

The gene calls are TRBV7-2 and TRBJ1-5; TRBD1 matches 11 bases. CDR1 SGHTA and CDR2 FQGNSA come from the germline V gene. With 5 bases clipped from V and 2 bases from J, the junction kept 2 bases outside the gene matches. The CDR3 contains 15 residues. The CDR3 protein is CASSRTGGGNQPQHF. The CDR3 nucleotides are TGTGCCAGCAGCCGGACAGGGGGCGGCAATCAGCCCCAGCATTTT.

The chain has TRBV19 and TRBJ2-7; 15 positions match TRBD2. This CDR3 is 17 amino acids long. V gave up 5 bases and J gave up 3 bases; unmatched junction bases: 8. Germline V gene lookup returns CDR1 LNHDA and CDR2 SQIVND (reference sequence). The CDR3 bases are TGTGCCAGTAGTTCAAAGGGACTAGCGGGAGGTGTCTACGAGCAGTACTTC. It is translated as CASSSKGLAGGVYEQYF.

The chain recombines TRBV28 with TRBJ2-3; D is undetermined. Germline CDR1 and CDR2: MDHEN and SYDVKM. V was shortened by 2 bases and J by 6 bases, with 9 bases between the two germline ends. This CDR3 comprises 13 residues. Written as DNA, the CDR3 is TGTGCCAGCAGTTTACCAAAGAGGGATACGCAGTATTTT. It yields the protein CASSLPKRDTQYF.

CDR3 sequence: CAWARDRSYEQYF. The CDR3 DNA reads as TGTGCCTGGGCTCGGGACAGATCCTACGAGCAGTACTTC. The J gene is TRBJ2-7, the V gene TRBV30, with 7 bases matching TRBD1. V lost 5 bases to trimming and J lost 1 base; unmatched junction nucleotides: 5. The CDR3 spans 13 residues. The V gene's germline CDR1 is GTSNPN and CDR2 SVGIG (reference sequence). The whole variable domain, filled in from reference TRBV30 and TRBJ2-7, reads SQTIHQWPATLVQPVGSPLSLECTVEGTSNPNLYWYRQAAGRGLQLLFYSVGIGQISSEVPQNLSASRPQDRQFILSSKKLLLSDSGFYLCAWARDRSYEQYFGPGTRLTVT.

As regards this clone: An end of the junction does not agree with germline; a read error may underlie this. This rearrangement joins TRBV6-2 or TRBV6-3 to TRBJ1-5; no reliable D call. Germline V gives CDR1 MNHEY, CDR2 SVGEGT. The CDR3 totals 15 residues. The CDR3 DNA reads as TGTGCCAGCAGTTACTTAGGTAGTAGCACTCAGCCCCAGCATTTT. Translated: CASSYLGSSTQPQHF.

The chain's CDR3 is CAISESAGQGHEQYF. The CDR3 DNA is TGTGCCATCAGTGAGTCCGCGGGACAGGGTCACGAGCAGTACTTC. The chain uses TRBV10-3 and TRBJ2-7; 9 bases match TRBD1. V shed 0 bases, J shed 5 bases, and the junction held 5 bases outside the gene matches. This CDR3 is built from 15 residues. Germline V gene data show CDR1 as ENHRY and CDR2 as SYGVKD.

V gene TRBV27 combines with J gene TRBJ2-2, with 8 bases aligning to TRBD1. V shed 5 bases, J shed 2 bases, and the junction held 7 bases outside the gene matches. The CDR3 loop spans 16 amino acids. Germline values: CDR1 MNHEY, CDR2 SMNVEV (reference sequence). The CDR3 bases are TGTGCCAGCAGTCACCGACAGGGGATCAACACCGGGGAGCTGTTTTTT. Its protein product is CASSHRQGINTGELFF.

This clone is a singleton in its sample. J is TRBJ1-1 and V is TRBV5-4; 8 bases are a match to TRBD1. The V segment lost 4 bases and the J segment 3 bases; nucleotides outside the gene matches: 11. Germline V gene data show CDR1 as SGHNT and CDR2 as YYREEE (reference sequence). The CDR3 is 16 amino acids. The DNA of the CDR3 is TGTGCCAGCAGCCCCGGTGGGTCACAGGGGGACACTGAAGCTTTCTTT. This sequence encodes CASSPGGSQGDTEAFF.

The chain has TRBV7-6 and TRBJ1-3; no clear D gene. The CDR3 length is 20 residues. Germline V gene sequence: CDR1 SGHVS, CDR2 FNYEAQ. With 1 base removed from V and 0 bases from J, the gap between germline ends came to 22 bases. DNA for the CDR3: TGTGCCAGCAGCTTAGGCCCATCCACTATCCGCGGGATCTCTGGAAACACCATATATTTT. The encoded protein is CASSLGPSTIRGISGNTIYF.

V usage is TRBV4-3 and J usage is TRBJ2-2; TRBD2 matches 7 bases. V gave up 1 base and J gave up 2 bases; unmatched junction bases: 4. In germline, CDR1 is LGHNA, CDR2 YSLEER. The CDR3 extends over 16 amino acids. CDR3 protein: CASSQGLAENTGELFF. The CDR3 region has the DNA TGCGCCAGCAGCCAAGGCCTAGCGGAAAACACCGGGGAGCTGTTTTTT.

V usage is TRBV2 and J usage is TRBJ1-4; D possibly corresponds to TRBD1 (6 bases). Germline V CDR1 and CDR2: SNHLY, FYNNEI. The CDR3 runs 15 residues. Between the trimmed V and J ends, which lost 1 base and 8 bases, there was a span of 14 bases. CDR3 in amino acids: CASSEEVRGREKLFF. CDR3 bases: TGTGCCAGCAGTGAAGAGGTCAGGGGTAGGGAAAAACTGTTTTTT.

The chain recombines TRBV5-1 with TRBJ1-4; 11 bases map to TRBD1. This CDR3 spans 15 amino acids. From germline, CDR1 is SGHRS and CDR2 YFSETQ. The V and J ends lost 4 bases and 5 bases, in that order; junction bases with no gene match: 4. CDR3 loop: CASSPGTGGNEKLFF. The CDR3 DNA follows: TGCGCCAGCAGCCCCGGGACAGGGGGGAATGAAAAACTGTTTTTT.

The chain recombines TRBV5-1 with TRBJ1-4; 8 bases match TRBD1. CDR3 length: 15 amino acids. Unmatched junction bases numbered 3, after V lost 0 bases and J lost 5 bases. Germline V gene lookup returns CDR1 SGHRS and CDR2 YFSETQ. CDR3 DNA sequence: TGCGCCAGCAGCTTGGCCAGGGACAGGAATGAAAAACTGTTTTTT. The encoded protein is CASSLARDRNEKLFF. Based on the CDR3 plus reference TRBV5-1 and TRBJ1-4, the full variable domain is KAGVTQTPRYLIKTRGQQVTLSCSPISGHRSVSWYQQTPGQGLQFLFEYFSETQRNKGNFPGRFSGRQFSNSRSEMNVSTLELGDSALYLCASSLARDRNEKLFFGSGTQLSVL.

The V and J genes are TRBV10-3 and TRBJ1-2; no clear D. This CDR3 region has 13 residues. Germline values: CDR1 ENHRY, CDR2 SYGVKD. V was clipped by 4 bases and J by 6 bases, with 12 bases between them. The CDR3, as DNA: TGTGCCATCAGTGGGCGACTAATCGATGGCTACACCTTC. It codes for CAISGRLIDGYTF.

Only one count was recorded for this clone. V usage is TRBV6-1 and J usage is TRBJ2-7; possible D gene TRBD1, 5 bases. The CDR3 sequence is 15 residues long. CDR1 is MNHNS and CDR2 is SASEGT in the germline V gene. Trimming took 3 bases from V and 4 from J, leaving 16 bases between them. CDR3 DNA sequence: TGTGCCAGCAGTGAGACAGCGATCCTATTATACGAGCAGTACTTC. It specifies CASSETAILLYEQYF.

V usage is TRBV3-1 (or the pseudogene TRBV3-2) and J usage is TRBJ1-5; D remains unclear. The germline gives CDR1 LGHDT, CDR2 YNNKEL (reference sequence). V lost 1 base, J lost 4 bases, and 8 bases lay in between. The CDR3 runs 14 residues. CDR3 sequence (DNA): TGTGCCAGCAGCCAAGCTTTACAGAATCAGCCCCAGCATTTT. Its protein product is CASSQALQNQPQHF.